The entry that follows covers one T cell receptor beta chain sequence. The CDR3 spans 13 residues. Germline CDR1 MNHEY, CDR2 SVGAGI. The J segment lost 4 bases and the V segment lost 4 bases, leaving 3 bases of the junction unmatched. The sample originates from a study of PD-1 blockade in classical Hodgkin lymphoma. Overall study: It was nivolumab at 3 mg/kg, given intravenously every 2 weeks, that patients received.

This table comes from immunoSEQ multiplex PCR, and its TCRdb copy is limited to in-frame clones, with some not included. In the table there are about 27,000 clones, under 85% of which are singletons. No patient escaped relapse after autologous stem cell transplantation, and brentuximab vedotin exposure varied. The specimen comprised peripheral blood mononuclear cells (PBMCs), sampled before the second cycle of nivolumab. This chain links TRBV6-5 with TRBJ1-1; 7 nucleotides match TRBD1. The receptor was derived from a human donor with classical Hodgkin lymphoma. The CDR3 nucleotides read TGTGCCAGCAGTTTGCAGGGGGGCACTGAAGCTTTCTTT. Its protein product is CASSLQGGTEAFF.